These 9 T cell receptor beta chains share one sample of origin, sequenced in a study of identical twins. One entry per CDR3 protein, called by TCRdb with MiXCR from the 5' RACE reads. This repertoire shows approximately 620,000 distinct CDR3 sequences, roughly 8% found once; its top ten account for roughly 0.97%. In addition, the sample was reused for a study of yellow fever vaccine responses in identical twins.

The sample consisted of PBMCs. These receptors all come from a woman aged 18-30 years in good health.

The sample holds a few counts of this clonotype. V gene TRBV18 combines with J gene TRBJ2-1, with D tentatively TRBD1 (5 bases). V was trimmed by 5 bases and J by 7 bases, leaving 12 bases between them. This CDR3 has 13 residues. Germline CDR1 reads KGHSH; CDR2 reads LQKENI. CDR3 DNA sequence: TGTGCCAGCTCATCGGACATCAGAAATGAGCAGTTCTTC. Translation gives CASSSDIRNEQFF.

The chain couples TRBV12-3 or TRBV12-4 to TRBJ2-7; D perhaps matches TRBD2 (6 bases). CDR3 size: 13 residues. Trimming pared 6 bases from V and 7 bases from J, leaving 16 bases between. CDR3: CASRNQLAREQYF. The CDR3, as DNA: TGTGCCAGCAGGAATCAACTAGCAAGGGAGCAGTACTTC.

Many counts were recorded for this clonotype. V and J are TRBV5-1 and TRBJ2-2; TRBD1 matches at 9 bases. From germline, CDR1 is SGHRS and CDR2 YFSETQ. V was clipped by 4 bases and J by 4 bases; unmatched bases: 8. The CDR3 length is 16 residues. The CDR3 DNA is TGCGCCAGCAGCCTGAACGGACAGGGGTTCACCGGGGAGCTGTTTTTT. Amino acid sequence: CASSLNGQGFTGELFF.

This clonotype was counted only a few times. The rearrangement uses TRBV20-1 and TRBJ1-6; D is unresolved. The CDR3 runs to 12 residues. CDR1 and CDR2 from the germline V gene are DFQATT and SNEGSKA (reference sequence). V lost 1 base and J lost 7, with 5 bases in between. Written as DNA, the CDR3 is TGCAGTGCTAGAGTGGGAAATTCACCCCTCCACTTT. As protein: CSARVGNSPLHF.

This clonotype was counted a few times. This chain uses TRBV24-1 with TRBJ2-2; 7 bases map to TRBD1. Germline V gene sequence: CDR1 KGHDR, CDR2 SFDVKD. CDR3 size: 16 residues. Germline trimming cut 4 bases from V and 3 bases from J; bases unmatched to any gene: 7. This chain's CDR3 is CATSDSGTVDTGELFF. CDR3 DNA: TGTGCCACCAGTGACTCCGGGACAGTTGACACCGGGGAGCTGTTTTTT.

This clonotype was observed many times. The rearrangement links TRBV12-3 or TRBV12-4 to TRBJ2-7, with 7 bases aligning to TRBD2. The CDR3 covers 13 residues. In nucleotides, the CDR3 is TGTGCGACTAGCACACCAAACTCCTACGAGCAGTACTTC. This translates into CATSTPNSYEQYF.

V gene TRBV7-2 combines with J gene TRBJ2-5; 12 nucleotides match TRBD2. V dropped 5 bases and J dropped 4; count of bases not matched to a gene: 11. Germline V gives CDR1 SGHTA, CDR2 FQGNSA. The CDR3 covers 17 residues. The CDR3 spells CASSHGTSGSSVETQYF. CDR3 in DNA: TGTGCCAGCAGCCACGGGACTAGCGGGTCTTCAGTAGAGACCCAGTACTTC.

The chain links TRBV4-2 to TRBJ1-3; D unclear. The germline V and J ends were trimmed by 0 bases and 8 bases, with 14 bases remaining between them. The germline gives CDR1 LGHNA, CDR2 YNFKEQ. The length of the CDR3 is 15 residues. The CDR3 nucleotides are TGTGCCAGCAGCCAAGAAGGGATCGATATTGACACCATATATTTT. Translated: CASSQEGIDIDTIYF.

The chain combines TRBV12-3 or TRBV12-4 with TRBJ2-7, with 10 positions matching TRBD2. This CDR3 comprises 13 residues. The junction had 7 bases not matched to a gene; V was cut back by 3 bases and J by 11 bases. The CDR3 region has the DNA TGTGCCAGCAGTTTCCGGCTAGCGGGAGAGGAGTACTTC. Translating it yields CASSFRLAGEEYF.